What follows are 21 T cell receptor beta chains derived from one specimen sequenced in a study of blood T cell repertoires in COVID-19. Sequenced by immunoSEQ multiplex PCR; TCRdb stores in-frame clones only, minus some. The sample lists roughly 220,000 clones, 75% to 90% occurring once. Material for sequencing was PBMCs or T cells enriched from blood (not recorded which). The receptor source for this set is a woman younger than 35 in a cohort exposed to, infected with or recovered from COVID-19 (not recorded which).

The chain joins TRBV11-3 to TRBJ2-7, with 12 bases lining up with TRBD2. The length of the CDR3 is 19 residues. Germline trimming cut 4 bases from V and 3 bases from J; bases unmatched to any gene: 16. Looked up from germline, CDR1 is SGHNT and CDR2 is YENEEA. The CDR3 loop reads CASSSPPGLAGLLDYEQYF. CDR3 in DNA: TGTGCCAGCAGCTCGCCCCCGGGACTAGCGGGTCTATTGGACTACGAGCAGTACTTC.

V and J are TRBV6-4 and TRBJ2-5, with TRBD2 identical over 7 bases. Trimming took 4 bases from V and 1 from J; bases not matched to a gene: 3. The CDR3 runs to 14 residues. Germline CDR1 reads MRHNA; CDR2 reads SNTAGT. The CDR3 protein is CASSGGGVQETQYF. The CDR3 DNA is TGTGCCAGCAGTGGTGGGGGGGTCCAAGAGACCCAGTACTTC.

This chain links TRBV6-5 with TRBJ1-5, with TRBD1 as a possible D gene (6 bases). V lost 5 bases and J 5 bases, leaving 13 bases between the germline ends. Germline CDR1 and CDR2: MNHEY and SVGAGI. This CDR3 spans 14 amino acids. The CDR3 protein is CASSRLGGDQPQHF. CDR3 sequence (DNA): TGTGCCAGCAGTCGGCTAGGGGGGGATCAGCCCCAGCATTTT.

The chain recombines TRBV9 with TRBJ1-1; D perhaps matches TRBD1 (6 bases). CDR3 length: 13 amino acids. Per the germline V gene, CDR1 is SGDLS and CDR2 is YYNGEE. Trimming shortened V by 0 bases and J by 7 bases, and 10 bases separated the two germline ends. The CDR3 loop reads CASSVEGHNEAFF. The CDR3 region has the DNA TGTGCCAGCAGCGTAGAGGGACACAATGAAGCTTTCTTT.

The CDR3 protein is CASSLERGVSEQYF. The CDR3 DNA is TGTGCCAGCAGCTTAGAGCGGGGCGTCTCCGAGCAGTACTTC. The chain has TRBV7-3 and TRBJ2-7, with 7 bases matching TRBD2. The CDR3 contains 14 residues. Germline trimming cut 2 bases from V and 6 bases from J; bases unmatched to any gene: 7. Germline V gene sequence: CDR1 SGHTA, CDR2 FQGTGA.

The CDR3 here is CASSEASADTQYF. The DNA for the CDR3 is TGCGCCAGCAGCGAGGCATCGGCAGATACGCAGTATTTT. V usage is TRBV4-1 and J usage is TRBJ2-3; D gene uncertain. The CDR3 has 13 amino acids. Trimming pared 5 bases from V and 4 bases from J, leaving 10 bases between. Per the germline V gene, CDR1 is MGHRA and CDR2 is YSYEKL.

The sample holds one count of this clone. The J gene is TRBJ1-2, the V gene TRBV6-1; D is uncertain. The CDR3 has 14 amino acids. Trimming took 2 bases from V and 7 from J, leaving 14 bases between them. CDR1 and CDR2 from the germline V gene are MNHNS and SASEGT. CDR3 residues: CASSELRGGGGYTF. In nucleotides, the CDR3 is TGTGCCAGCAGTGAACTCCGCGGCGGCGGTGGCTACACCTTC.

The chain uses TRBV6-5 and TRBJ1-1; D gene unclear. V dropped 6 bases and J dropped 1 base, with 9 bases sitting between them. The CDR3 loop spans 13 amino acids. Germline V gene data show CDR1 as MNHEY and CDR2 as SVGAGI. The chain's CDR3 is CASSRDGNTEAFF. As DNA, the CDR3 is TGTGCCAGCAGCCGAGATGGGAACACTGAAGCTTTCTTT.

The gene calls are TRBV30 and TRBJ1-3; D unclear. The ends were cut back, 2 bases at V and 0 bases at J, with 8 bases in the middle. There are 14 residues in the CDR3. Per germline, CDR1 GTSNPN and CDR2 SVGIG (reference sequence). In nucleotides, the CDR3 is TGTGCCTGGAGTACAGCCTTCTCTGGAAACACCATATATTTT. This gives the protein CAWSTAFSGNTIYF.

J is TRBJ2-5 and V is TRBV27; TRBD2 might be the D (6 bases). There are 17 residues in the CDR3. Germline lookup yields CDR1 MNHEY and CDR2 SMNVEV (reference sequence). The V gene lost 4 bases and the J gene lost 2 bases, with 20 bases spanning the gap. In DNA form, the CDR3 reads TGTGCCAGCAGTTCCCCTCGGATGGAGGGTGGGCAAGAGACCCAGTACTTC. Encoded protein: CASSSPRMEGGQETQYF.

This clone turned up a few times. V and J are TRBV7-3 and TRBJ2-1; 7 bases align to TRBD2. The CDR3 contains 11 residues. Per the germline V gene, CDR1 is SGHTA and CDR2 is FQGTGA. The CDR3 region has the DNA TGTGAACTAGCGACCTACAATGAGCAGTTCTTC. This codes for CELATYNEQFF.

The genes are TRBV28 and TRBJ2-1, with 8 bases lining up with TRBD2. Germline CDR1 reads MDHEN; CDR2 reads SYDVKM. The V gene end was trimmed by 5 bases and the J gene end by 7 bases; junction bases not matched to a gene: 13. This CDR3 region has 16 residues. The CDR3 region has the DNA TGTGCCAGCAGTCGGACACCCCGGGGGGGCCGGAATGAGCAGTTCTTC. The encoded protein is CASSRTPRGGRNEQFF.

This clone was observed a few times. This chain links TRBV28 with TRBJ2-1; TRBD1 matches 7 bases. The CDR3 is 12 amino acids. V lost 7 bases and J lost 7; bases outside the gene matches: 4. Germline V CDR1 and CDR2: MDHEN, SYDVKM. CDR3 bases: TGTGCCAGCACAGGGGGAATTAATGAGCAGTTCTTC. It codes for CASTGGINEQFF.

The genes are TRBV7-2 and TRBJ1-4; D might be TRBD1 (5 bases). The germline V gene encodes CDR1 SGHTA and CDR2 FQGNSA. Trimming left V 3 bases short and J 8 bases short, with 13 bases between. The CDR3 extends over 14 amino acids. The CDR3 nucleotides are TGTGCCAGCAGCTTGCACAGCGGGACCGAAAAACTGTTTTTT. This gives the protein CASSLHSGTEKLFF.

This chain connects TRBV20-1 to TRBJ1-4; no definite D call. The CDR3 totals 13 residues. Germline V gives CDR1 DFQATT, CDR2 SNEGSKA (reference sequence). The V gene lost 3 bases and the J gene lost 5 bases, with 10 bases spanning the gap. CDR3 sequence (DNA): TGCAGTGCTAGTGGATTTCGGAATGAAAAACTGTTTTTT. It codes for CSASGFRNEKLFF.

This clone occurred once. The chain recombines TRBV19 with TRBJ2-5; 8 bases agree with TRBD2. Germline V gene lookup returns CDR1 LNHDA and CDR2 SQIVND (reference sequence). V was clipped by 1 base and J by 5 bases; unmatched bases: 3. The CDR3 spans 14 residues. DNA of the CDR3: TGTGCCAGTAGTATAGCGGGAGGGCGGGAGACCCAGTACTTC. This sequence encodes CASSIAGGRETQYF.

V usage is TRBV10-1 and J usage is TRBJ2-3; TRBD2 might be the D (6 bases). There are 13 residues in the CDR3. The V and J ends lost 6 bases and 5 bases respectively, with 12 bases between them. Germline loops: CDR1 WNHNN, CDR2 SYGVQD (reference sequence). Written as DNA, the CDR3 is TGCGCCAGCAGCCCCCCAGCGGGAGATACGCAGTATTTT. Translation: CASSPPAGDTQYF.

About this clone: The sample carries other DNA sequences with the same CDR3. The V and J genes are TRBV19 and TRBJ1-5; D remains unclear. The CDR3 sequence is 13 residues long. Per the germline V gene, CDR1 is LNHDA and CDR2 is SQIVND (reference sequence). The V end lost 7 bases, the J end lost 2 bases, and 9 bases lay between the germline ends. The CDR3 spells CASTLGGNQPQHF. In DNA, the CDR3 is TGTGCCAGTACCCTCGGGGGCAATCAGCCCCAGCATTTT.

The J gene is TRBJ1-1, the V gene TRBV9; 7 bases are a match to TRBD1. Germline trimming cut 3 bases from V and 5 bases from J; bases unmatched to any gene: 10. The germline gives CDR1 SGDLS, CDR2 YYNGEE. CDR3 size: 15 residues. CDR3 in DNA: TGTGCCAGCAGCGCAGGGGGAGACCGCTGGACTGAAGCTTTCTTT. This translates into CASSAGGDRWTEAFF.

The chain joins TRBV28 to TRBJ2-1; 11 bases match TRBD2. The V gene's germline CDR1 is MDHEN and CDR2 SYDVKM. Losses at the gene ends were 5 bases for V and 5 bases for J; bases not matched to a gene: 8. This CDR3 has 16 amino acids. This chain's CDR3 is CASSNGGTSGHNEQFF. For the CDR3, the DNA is TGTGCCAGCAGTAATGGGGGGACTAGCGGCCACAATGAGCAGTTCTTC.

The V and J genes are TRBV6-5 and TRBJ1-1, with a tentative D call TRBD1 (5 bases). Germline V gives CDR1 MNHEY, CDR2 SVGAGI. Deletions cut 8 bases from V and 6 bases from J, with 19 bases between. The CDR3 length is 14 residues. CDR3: CASLGDGGIAEAFF. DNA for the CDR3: TGTGCCAGCTTAGGGGACGGGGGGATTGCTGAAGCTTTCTTT.